Relative to its sample, the clone carrying this TCR beta chain is large. Antigen specificity is unknown. The entry originates in a study of circulating CD8 cells and anti-PD-1 response in melanoma. Four subsets defined by PD-1 and/or TIGIT were sorted from live CD3+CD8+TCRalphabeta+ cells. Findings of the study overall: Under 7.5% of TRB clonotypes were shared between subsets at M1. DNEG was most diverse; TIGIT repertoires were least diverse.

Per the germline V gene, CDR1 is LNHDA and CDR2 is SQIVND (reference sequence). With 8 bases clipped from V and 4 bases from J, the junction kept 11 bases outside the gene matches. This CDR3 has 17 residues. Using about 15 ng of total RNA, TCR libraries were made with the QIAseq Immune Repertoire TCR panel. TCRdb re-analysed the reads in MiXCR, keeping a single row per CDR3 protein. Of 1,500 to 2,000 distinct CDR3 sequences in the sample, 6% to 8% are singletons; the top ten hold 7% to 10%. The rearrangement uses TRBV19 and TRBJ2-1; 13 bases are shared with TRBD2. The receptor was derived from a human donor with melanoma. The input for sequencing was CD8+ T cells from PBMCs, taken at baseline or after one month of anti-PD-1 therapy (not recorded which). Here the CDR3 reads CASYGLAGASIYNEQFF. CDR3 coding DNA: TGTGCCAGTTATGGACTAGCGGGAGCGTCGATATACAATGAGCAGTTCTTC.